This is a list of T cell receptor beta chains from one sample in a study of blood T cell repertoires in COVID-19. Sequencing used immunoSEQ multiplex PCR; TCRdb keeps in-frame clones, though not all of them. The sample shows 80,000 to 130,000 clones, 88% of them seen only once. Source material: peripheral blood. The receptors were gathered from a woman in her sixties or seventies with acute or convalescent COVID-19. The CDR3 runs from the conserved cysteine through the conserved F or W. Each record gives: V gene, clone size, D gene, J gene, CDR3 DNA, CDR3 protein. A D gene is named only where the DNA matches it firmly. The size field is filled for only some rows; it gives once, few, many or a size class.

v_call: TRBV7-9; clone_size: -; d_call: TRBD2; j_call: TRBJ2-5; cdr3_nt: TGTGCCAGCAGCCCCCGACTAGCGCAAAACCAAGAGACCCAGTACTTC; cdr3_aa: CASSPRLAQNQETQYF
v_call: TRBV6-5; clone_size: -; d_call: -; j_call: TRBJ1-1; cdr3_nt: TGTGCCAGCAGTCGGCAGGCTACTAACACTGAAGCTTTCTTT; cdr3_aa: CASSRQATNTEAFF
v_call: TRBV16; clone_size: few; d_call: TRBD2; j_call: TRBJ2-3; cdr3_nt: TGTGCCAGCAGCCAACAGGATAGCGGGAGAAGGACAGATACGCAGTATTTT; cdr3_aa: CASSQQDSGRRTDTQYF
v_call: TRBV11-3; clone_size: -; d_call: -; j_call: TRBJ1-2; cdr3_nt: TGTGCCAGCAGCTTAGCTCCAGGCGCTAACTATGGCTACACCTTC; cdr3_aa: CASSLAPGANYGYTF
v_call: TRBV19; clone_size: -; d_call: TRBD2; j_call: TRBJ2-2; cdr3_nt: TGTGCCAGTAGTATAGCGGCTAGCGGGAGCTACGGGGAGCTGTTTTTT; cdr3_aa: CASSIAASGSYGELFF
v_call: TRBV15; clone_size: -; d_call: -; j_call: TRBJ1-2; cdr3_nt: TGTGCCACCAGCAGAGATAATAGGGCAGGGTTGATGTTCACCTTC; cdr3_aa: CATSRDNRAGLMFTF
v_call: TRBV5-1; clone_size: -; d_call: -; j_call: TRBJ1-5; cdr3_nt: TGCGCCAGCAGCTTAACAGGGTTGGGTGAGCCCCAGCATTTT; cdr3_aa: CASSLTGLGEPQHF
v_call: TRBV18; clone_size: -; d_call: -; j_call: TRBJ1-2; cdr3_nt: TGTGCCAGCTCGCGCACAGAGCAAAACTATGGCTACACCTTC; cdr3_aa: CASSRTEQNYGYTF
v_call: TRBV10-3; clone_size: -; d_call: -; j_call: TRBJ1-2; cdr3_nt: TGTGCCATCAGTGACGTGGGAGGGGGCTACACCTTC; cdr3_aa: CAISDVGGGYTF
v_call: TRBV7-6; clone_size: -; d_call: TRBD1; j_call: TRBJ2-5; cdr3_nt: TGTGCCAGCAGCCGACAGGGGCTCGAGACCCAGTACTTC; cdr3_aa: CASSRQGLETQYF
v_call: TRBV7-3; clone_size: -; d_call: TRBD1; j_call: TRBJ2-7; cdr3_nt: TGTGCCAGCAGCCCGGGGACAGGCTCCTACGAGCAGTACTTC; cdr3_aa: CASSPGTGSYEQYF
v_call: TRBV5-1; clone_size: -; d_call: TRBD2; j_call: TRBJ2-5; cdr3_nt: TGCGCCAGCTCCCTCCTGACTAGCGGGAGTGAGACCCAGTACTTC; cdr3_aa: CASSLLTSGSETQYF
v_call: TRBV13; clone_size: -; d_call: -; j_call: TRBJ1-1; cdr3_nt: TGTGCCAGCAGCTTAGGCCTTCAGGGGAACACTGAAGCTTTCTTT; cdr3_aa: CASSLGLQGNTEAFF
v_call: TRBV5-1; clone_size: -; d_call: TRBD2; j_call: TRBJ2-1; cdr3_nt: TGCGCCAGCAGCCAGGGACTAGCGGGAGGTAATGAGCAGTTCTTC; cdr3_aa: CASSQGLAGGNEQFF
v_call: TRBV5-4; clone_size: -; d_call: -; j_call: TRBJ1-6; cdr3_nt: TGTGCCAGCAGCTTGGAAGTAGGAGGCTCACCCCTCCACTTT; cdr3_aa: CASSLEVGGSPLHF
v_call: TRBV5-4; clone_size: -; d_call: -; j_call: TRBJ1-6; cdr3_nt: TGTGCCAGCAGCTTGCCCATACTGGATTCACCCCTCCACTTT; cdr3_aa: CASSLPILDSPLHF
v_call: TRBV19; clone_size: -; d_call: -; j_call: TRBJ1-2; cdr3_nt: TGTGCCAGCCGACCGGGGGGATCTACCTATGGCTACACCTTC; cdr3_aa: CASRPGGSTYGYTF
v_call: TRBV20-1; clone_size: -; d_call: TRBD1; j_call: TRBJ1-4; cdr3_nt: TGCAGTGCTAGTATCGGGACAGGGGGTGAAAAACTGTTTTTT; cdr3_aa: CSASIGTGGEKLFF
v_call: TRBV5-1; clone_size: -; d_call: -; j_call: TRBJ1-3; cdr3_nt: TGCGCCAGCAGCCAACAGACAGCCGGCTCTGGAAACACCATATATTTT; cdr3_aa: CASSQQTAGSGNTIYF
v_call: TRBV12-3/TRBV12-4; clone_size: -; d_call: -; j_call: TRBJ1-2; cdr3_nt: TGTGCCAGCAGTTTACTCTCCTATGGCTACACCTTC; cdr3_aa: CASSLLSYGYTF
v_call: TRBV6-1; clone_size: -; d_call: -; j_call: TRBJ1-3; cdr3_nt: TGTGCCAGCAGTGAACTTGGGAGCTCTGGAAACACCATATATTTT; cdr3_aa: CASSELGSSGNTIYF
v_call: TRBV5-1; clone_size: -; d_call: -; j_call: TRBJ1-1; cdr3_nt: TGCGCCAGCAGCTTGACGGACACTGAAGCTTTCTTT; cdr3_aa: CASSLTDTEAFF
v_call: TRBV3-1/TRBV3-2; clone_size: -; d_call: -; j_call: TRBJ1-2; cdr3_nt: TGTGCCAGCAGCCCGTGGCAGGGTCATGGCTACACCTTC; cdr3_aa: CASSPWQGHGYTF
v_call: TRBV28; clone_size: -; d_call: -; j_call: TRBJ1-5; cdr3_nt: TGTGCCAGCAATGGACAGAGGGGTCAGCCCCAGCATTTT; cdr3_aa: CASNGQRGQPQHF
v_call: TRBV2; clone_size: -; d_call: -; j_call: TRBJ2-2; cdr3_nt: TGTGCCAGCAGTGGTGGAGCGAACACCGGGGAGCTGTTTTTT; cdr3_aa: CASSGGANTGELFF
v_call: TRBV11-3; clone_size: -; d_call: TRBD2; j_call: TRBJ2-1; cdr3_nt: TGTGCCAGCAGCTTAGGGACTAGCGCTTACAATGAGCAGTTCTTC; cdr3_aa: CASSLGTSAYNEQFF
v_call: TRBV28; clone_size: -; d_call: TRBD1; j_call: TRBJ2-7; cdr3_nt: TGTGCCAGCACCCCAGGGGGACAGGGGCCTGGAAGCTCCTACGAGCAGTACTTC; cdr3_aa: CASTPGGQGPGSSYEQYF
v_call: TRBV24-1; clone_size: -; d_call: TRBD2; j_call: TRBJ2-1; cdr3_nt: TGTGCCACCAGTGATTTGGGGCCGGGACTAGCGGGAGGTAATTCCTACAATGAGCAGTTCTTC; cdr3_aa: CATSDLGPGLAGGNSYNEQFF
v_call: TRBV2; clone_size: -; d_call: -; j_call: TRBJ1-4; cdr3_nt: TGTGCCAGCAGTGCTGCAACTAATGAAAAACTGTTTTTT; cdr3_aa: CASSAATNEKLFF
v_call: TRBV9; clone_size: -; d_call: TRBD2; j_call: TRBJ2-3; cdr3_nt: TGTGCCAGCAGCGGTAGCGGGAGGATCCCAGATACGCAGTATTTT; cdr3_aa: CASSGSGRIPDTQYF
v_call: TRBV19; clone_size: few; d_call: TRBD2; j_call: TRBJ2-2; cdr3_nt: TGTGCCAGTAGTATAGGAGGACTAGCGGGCGGCGGGGAGCTGTTTTTT; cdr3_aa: CASSIGGLAGGGELFF
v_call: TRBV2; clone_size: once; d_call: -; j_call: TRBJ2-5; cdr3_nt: TGTGCCAGCAGGCGGCAAGAGACCCAGTACTTC; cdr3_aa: CASRRQETQYF
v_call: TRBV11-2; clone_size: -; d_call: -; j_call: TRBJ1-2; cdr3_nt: TGTGCCAGCAGCTTAGACAGGATTTATGGCTACACCTTC; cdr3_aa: CASSLDRIYGYTF
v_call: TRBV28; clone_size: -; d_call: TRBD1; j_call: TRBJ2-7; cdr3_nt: TGTGCCAGCCAAGGACAGGGAGCCTACGAGCAGTACTTC; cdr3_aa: CASQGQGAYEQYF
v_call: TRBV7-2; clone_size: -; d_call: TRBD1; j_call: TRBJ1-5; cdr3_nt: TGTGCCAGCAGCCCGGCAGGGGGCACTAATCAGCCCCAGCATTTT; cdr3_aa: CASSPAGGTNQPQHF
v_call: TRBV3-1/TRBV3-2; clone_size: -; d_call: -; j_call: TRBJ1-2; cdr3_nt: TGTGCCAGCAGCCAACCGGGTGGCTACACCTTC; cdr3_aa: CASSQPGGYTF
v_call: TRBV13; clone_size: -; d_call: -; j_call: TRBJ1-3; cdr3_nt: TGTGCCAGCAGCCCCGAGGGGGGGCACAGTGGCACCATATATTTT; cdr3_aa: CASSPEGGHSGTIYF
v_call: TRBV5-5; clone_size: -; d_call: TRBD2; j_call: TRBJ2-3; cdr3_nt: TGTGCCAGCAGCTTGATACCTAGCGGGACGGATACGCAGTATTTT; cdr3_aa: CASSLIPSGTDTQYF
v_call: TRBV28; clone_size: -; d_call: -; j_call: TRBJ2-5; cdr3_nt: TGTGCCAGCACGTGGACACACGCCCCGGGAGAGACCCAGTACTTC; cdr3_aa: CASTWTHAPGETQYF
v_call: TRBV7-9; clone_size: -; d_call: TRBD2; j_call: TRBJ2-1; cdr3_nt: TGTGCCAGCAGAGGGACTAGCGGGAGGGGGCACAATGAGCAGTTCTTC; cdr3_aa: CASRGTSGRGHNEQFF
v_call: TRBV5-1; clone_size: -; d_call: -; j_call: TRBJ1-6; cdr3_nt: TGCGCCAGCAGCTTGGCCGGTCCCAGGGATTCACCCCTCCACTTT; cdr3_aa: CASSLAGPRDSPLHF
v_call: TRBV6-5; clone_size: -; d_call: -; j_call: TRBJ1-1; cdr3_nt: TGTGCCAGCAGTTACGCGGGGTTGACTGAAGCTTTCTTT; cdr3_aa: CASSYAGLTEAFF
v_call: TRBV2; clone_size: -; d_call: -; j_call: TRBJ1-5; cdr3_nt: TGTGCCAGCAAGGCCCCGGCAGGGAGCAATCAGCCCCAGCATTTT; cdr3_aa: CASKAPAGSNQPQHF
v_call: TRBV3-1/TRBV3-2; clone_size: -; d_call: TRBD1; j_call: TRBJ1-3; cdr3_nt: TGTGCCAGCAGCCAAGGCCGGGACAGGGGAAAGAACACCATATATTTT; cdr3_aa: CASSQGRDRGKNTIYF
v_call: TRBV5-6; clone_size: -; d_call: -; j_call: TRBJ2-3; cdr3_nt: TGTGCCAGCAGCCTAACCGGGGAACGGAGGGCAGATACGCAGTATTTT; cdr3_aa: CASSLTGERRADTQYF
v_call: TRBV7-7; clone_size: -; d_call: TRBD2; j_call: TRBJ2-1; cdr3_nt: TGTGCTAGCAGCCTGGGACTAGCGGGAGTAAATGAGCAGTTCTTC; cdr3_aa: CASSLGLAGVNEQFF
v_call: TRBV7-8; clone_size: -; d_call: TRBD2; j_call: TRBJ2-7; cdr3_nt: TGTGCCAGCACCAAAACTAGACTAGCGGGAGTGTACGAGCAGTACTTC; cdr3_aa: CASTKTRLAGVYEQYF
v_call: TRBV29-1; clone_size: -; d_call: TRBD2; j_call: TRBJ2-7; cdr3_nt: TGCAGCGTAGCAGCGGGAGGGATCTCCTACGAGCAGTACTTC; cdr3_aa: CSVAAGGISYEQYF
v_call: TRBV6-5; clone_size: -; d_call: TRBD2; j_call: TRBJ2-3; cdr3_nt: TGTGCCAGCAGGGCGGGAGGCACAGATACGCAGTATTTT; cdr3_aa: CASRAGGTDTQYF
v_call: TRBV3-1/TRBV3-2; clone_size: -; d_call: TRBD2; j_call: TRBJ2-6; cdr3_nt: TGTGCCAGCAGCCAAGATCGACTAGCGGGGAACTCTGGGGCCAACGTCCTGACTTTC; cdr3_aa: CASSQDRLAGNSGANVLTF